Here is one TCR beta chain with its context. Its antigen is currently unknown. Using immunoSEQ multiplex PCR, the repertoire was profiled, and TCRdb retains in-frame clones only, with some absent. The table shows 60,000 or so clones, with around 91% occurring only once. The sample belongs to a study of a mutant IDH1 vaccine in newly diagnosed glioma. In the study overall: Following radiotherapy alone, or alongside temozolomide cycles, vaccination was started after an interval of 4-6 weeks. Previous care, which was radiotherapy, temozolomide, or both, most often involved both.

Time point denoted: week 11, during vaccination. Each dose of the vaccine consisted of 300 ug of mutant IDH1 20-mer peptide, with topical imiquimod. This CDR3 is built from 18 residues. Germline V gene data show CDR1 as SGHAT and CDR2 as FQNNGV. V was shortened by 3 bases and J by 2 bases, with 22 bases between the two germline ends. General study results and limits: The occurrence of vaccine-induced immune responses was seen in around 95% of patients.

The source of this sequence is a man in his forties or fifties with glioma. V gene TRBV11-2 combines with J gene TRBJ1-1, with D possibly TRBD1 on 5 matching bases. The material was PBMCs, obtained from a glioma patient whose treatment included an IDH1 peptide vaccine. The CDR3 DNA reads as TGTGCCAGCAGCTTTATTCATGGGACTCGGCGGGTTAACACTGAAGCTTTCTTT. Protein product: CASSFIHGTRRVNTEAFF.